This T cell receptor beta chain was sequenced in a study of cytomegalovirus exposure and HLA in healthy donors. On this clone: At the DNA level, this CDR3 is encoded by other sequences in the same sample as well.

Trimming took 6 bases from V and 1 from J, leaving 9 bases between them. Germline CDR1 MNHEY, CDR2 SMNVEV (reference sequence). The CDR3 extends over 13 amino acids. In the PCR, 60 Vbeta and 13 Jbeta primers were used. The table came from immunoSEQ multiplex PCR; TCRdb's copy has only in-frame clones and leaves some out. The sample gives almost 200,000 clones, approximately 85% of which show up once; about 2% is in the top ten. The specimen sequenced was PBMCs. The sequence was collected from a woman aged 45-65 years in good health and CMV-seronegative. The chain is built from TRBV27 and TRBJ1-1, with D unresolved. The chain's CDR3 is CASSLTENTEAFF. CDR3 in DNA: TGTGCCAGCAGCCTTACAGAGAACACTGAAGCTTTCTTT.